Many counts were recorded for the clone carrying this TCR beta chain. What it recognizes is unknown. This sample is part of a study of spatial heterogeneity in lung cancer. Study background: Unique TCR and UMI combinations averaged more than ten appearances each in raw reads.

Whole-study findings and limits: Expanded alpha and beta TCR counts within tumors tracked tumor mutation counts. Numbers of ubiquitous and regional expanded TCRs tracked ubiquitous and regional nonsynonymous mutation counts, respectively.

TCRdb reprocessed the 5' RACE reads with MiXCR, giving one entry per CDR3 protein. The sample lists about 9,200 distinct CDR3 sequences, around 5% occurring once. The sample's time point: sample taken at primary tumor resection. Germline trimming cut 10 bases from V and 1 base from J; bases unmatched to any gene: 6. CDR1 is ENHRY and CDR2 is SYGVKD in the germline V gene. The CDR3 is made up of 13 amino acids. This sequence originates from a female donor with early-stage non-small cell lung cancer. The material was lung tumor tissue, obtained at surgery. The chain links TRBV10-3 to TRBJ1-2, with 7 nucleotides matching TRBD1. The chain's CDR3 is CATTGQINYGYTF. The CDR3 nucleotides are TGTGCCACCACGGGACAGATTAACTATGGCTACACCTTC.